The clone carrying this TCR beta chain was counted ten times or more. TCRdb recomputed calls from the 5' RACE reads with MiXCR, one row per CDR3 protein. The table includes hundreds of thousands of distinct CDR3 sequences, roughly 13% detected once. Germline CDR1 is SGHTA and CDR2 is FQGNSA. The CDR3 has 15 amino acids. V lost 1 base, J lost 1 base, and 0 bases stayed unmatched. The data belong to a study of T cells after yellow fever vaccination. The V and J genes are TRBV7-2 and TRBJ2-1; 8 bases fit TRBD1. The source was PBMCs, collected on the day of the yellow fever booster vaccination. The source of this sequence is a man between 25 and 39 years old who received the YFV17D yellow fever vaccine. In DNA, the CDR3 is TGTGCCAGCAGCTTAGGGACAGGGTCCTACAATGAGCAGTTCTTC. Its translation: CASSLGTGSYNEQFF.